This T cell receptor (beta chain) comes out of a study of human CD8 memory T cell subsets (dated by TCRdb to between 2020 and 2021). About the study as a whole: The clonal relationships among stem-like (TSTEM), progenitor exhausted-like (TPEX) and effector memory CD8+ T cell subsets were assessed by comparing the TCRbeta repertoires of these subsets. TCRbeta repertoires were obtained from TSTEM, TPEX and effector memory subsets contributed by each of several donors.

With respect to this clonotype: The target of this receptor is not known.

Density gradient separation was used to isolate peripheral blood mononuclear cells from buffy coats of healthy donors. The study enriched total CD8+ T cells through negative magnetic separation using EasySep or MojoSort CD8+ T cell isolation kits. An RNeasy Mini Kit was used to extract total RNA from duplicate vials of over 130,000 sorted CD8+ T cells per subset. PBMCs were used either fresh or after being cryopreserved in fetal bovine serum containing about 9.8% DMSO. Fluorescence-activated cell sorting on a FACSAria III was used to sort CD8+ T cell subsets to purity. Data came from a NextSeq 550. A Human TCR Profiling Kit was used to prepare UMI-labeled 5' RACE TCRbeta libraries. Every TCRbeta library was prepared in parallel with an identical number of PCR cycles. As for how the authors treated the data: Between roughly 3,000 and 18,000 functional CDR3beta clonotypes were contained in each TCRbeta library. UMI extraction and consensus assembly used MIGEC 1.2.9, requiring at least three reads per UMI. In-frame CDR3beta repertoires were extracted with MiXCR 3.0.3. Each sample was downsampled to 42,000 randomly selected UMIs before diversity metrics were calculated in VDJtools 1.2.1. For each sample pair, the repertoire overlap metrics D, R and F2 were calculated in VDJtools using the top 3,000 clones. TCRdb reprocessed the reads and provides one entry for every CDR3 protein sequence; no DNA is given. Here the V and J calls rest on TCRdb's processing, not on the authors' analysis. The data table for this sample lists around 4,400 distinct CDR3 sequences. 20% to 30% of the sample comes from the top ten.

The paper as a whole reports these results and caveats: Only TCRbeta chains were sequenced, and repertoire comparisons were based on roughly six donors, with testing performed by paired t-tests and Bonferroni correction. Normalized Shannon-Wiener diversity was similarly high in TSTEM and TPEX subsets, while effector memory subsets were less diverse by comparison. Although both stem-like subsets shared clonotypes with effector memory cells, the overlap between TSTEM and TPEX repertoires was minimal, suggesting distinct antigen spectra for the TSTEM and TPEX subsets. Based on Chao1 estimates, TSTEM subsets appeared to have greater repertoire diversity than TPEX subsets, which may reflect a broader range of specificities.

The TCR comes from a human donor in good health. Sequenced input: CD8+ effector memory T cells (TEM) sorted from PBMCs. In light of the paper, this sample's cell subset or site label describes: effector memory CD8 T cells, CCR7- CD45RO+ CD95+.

The CDR3 loop reads CASSYSGEAYNEQFF. The chain employs TRBV6-2 or TRBV6-3 and TRBJ2-1. For CDR1 and CDR2, the germline V gene lists MNHEY and SVGEGT. There are 15 amino acids in the CDR3, from cysteine to phenylalanine inclusive. No DNA accompanies this entry.